One sample yielded the 3 T cell receptor beta chains listed below, sequenced in a study of cytomegalovirus exposure and HLA in healthy donors. Primers included in the PCR were 60 Vbeta and 13 Jbeta primers. The table came from immunoSEQ multiplex PCR; TCRdb's copy has only in-frame clones and leaves some out. Its listing shows 110,000 to 150,000 clones. The specimen was PBMCs. These receptors originate from a male donor in good health and CMV-seronegative.

The chain couples TRBV5-1 to TRBJ2-7, with a possible D match to TRBD1 (5 bases). The CDR3 is 14 residues long. V gave up 0 bases and J gave up 3 bases, with 10 bases separating them. CDR1 and CDR2 from the germline V gene are SGHRS and YFSETQ. The CDR3 loop reads CASSLGPGNYEQYF. CDR3 DNA: TGCGCCAGCAGCTTGGGTCCAGGGAACTACGAGCAGTACTTC.

The V and J genes are TRBV2 and TRBJ1-1; TRBD1 agrees at 8 bases. The CDR3 has 11 residues. Per germline, CDR1 SNHLY and CDR2 FYNNEI. Trimming removed 5 bases from V and 12 bases from J; junction bases left unmatched: 5. CDR3 bases: TGTGCCAGCAGTTTAGGACAGGGCACTTTCTTT. This codes for CASSLGQGTFF.

The rearrangement uses TRBV6-5 and TRBJ1-2; D is unclear. V was clipped by 2 bases and J by 5 bases, with 9 bases between them. The length of the CDR3 is 13 residues. Germline values: CDR1 MNHEY, CDR2 SVGAGI. Here the CDR3 reads CASSYDHNYGYTF. The CDR3 DNA reads TGTGCCAGCAGTTACGATCACAATTATGGCTACACCTTC.